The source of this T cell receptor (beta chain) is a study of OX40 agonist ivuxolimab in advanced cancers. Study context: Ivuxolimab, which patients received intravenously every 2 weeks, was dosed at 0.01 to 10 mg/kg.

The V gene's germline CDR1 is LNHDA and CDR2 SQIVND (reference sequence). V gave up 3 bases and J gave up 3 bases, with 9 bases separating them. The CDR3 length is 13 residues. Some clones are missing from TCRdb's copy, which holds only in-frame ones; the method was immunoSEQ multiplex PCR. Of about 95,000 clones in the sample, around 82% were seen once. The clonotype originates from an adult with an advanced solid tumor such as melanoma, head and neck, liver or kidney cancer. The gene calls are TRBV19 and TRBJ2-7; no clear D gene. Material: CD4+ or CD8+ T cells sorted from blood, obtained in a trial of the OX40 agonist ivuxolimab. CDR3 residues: CASSIGLVYEQYF. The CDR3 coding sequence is TGTGCCAGTAGTATCGGTCTGGTCTACGAGCAGTACTTC.